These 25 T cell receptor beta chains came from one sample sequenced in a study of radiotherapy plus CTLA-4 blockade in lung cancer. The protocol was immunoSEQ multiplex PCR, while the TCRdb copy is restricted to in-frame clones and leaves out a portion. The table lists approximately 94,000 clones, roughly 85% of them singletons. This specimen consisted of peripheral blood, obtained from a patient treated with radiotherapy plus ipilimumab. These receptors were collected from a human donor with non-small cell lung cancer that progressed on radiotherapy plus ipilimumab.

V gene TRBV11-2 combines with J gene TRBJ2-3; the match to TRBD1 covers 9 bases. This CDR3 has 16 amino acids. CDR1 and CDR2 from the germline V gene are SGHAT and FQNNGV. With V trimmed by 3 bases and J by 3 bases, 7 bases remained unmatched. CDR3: CASSFRPGQGTDTQYF. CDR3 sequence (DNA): TGTGCCAGCAGCTTCCGCCCGGGACAGGGAACAGATACGCAGTATTTT.

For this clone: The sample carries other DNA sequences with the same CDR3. CDR3 DNA: TGTGCCAGTAGTTTCCGCACTGAAGCTTTCTTT. It is translated as CASSFRTEAFF. The chain has TRBV19 and TRBJ1-1; D is ambiguous. This CDR3 comprises 11 residues. Germline lookup yields CDR1 LNHDA and CDR2 SQIVND (reference sequence). V was pared by 5 bases and J by 4 bases, with 5 bases between.

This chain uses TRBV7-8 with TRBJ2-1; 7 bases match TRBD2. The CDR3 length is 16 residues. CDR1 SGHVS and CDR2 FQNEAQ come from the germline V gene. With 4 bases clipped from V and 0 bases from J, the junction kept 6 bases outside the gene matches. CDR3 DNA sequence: TGTGCCAGCAGCTCGAGGCGGGGGAGCTCCTACAATGAGCAGTTCTTC. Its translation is CASSSRRGSSYNEQFF.

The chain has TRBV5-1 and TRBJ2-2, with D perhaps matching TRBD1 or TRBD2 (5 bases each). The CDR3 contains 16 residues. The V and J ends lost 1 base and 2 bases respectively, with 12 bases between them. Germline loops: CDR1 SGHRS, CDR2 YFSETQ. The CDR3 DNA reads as TGCGCCAGCAGCTTGACCGGGACGGTTAACACCGGGGAGCTGTTTTTT. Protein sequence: CASSLTGTVNTGELFF.

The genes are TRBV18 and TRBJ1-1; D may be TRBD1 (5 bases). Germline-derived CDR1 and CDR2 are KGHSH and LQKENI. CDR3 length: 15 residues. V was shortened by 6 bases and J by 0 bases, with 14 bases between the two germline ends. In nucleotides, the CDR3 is TGTGCCAGCTCCCTCATGGGGGACTTGAACACTGAAGCTTTCTTT. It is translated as CASSLMGDLNTEAFF.

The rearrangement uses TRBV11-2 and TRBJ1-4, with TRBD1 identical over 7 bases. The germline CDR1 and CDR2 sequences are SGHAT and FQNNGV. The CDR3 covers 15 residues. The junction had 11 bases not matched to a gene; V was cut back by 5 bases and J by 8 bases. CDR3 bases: TGTGCCAGCAGCACCCGACAGGGAACCGGGGAAAAACTGTTTTTT. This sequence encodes CASSTRQGTGEKLFF.

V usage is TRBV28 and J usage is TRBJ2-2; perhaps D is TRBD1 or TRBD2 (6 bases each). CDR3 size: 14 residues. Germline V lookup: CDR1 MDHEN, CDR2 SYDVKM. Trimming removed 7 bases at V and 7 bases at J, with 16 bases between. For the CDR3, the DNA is TGTGCCAGCATTTCCCGGGGGCGCATCGGGGAGCTGTTTTTT. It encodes CASISRGRIGELFF.

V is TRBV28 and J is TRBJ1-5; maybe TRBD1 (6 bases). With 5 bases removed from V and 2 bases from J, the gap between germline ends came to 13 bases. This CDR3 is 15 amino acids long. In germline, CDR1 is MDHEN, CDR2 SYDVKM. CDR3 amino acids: CASSLGGSGNQPQHF. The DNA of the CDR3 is TGTGCCAGCAGTCTAGGGGGGAGCGGCAATCAGCCCCAGCATTTT.

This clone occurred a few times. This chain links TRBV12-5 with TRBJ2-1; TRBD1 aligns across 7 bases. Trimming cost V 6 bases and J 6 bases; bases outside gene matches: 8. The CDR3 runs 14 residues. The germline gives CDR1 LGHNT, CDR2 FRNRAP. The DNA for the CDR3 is TGTGCTAGTGGCACGGGACAGTCCGGCAATGAGCAGTTCTTC. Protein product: CASGTGQSGNEQFF.

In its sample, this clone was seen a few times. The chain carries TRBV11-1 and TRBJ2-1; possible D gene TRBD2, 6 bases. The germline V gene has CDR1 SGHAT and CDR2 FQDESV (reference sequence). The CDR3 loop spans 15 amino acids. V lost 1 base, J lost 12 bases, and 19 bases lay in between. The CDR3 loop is CASSLDLGGRLGQFF. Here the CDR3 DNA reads TGTGCCAGCAGCTTAGATCTCGGAGGGAGGTTGGGGCAGTTCTTC.

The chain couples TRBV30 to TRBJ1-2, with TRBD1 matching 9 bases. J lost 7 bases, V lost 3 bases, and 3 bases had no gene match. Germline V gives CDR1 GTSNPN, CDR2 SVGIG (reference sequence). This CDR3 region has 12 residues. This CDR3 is CAWRQGAFGYTF. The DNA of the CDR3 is TGTGCCTGGAGACAGGGGGCGTTTGGCTACACCTTC.

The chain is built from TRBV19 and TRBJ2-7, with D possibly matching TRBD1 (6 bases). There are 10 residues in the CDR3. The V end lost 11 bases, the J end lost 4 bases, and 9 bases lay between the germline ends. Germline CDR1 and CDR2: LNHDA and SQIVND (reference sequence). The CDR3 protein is CAVGTYEQYF. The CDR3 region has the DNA TGTGCCGTGGGGACATACGAGCAGTACTTC.

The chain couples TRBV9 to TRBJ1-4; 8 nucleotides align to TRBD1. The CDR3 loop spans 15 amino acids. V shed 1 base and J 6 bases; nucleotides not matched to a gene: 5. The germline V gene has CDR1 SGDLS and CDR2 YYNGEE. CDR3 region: CASSVQGALHEKLFF. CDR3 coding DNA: TGTGCCAGCAGCGTACAGGGGGCGCTTCATGAAAAACTGTTTTTT.

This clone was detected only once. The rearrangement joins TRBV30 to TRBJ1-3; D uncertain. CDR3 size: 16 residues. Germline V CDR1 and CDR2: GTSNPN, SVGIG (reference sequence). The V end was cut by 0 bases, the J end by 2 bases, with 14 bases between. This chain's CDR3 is CAWSVLRGIAGNTIYF. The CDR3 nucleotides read TGTGCCTGGAGTGTACTCCGGGGAATAGCTGGAAACACCATATATTTT.

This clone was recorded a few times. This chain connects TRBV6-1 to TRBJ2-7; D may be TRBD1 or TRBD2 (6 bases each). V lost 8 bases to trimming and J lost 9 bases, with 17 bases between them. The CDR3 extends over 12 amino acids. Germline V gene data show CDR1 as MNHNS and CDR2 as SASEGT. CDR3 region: CASGQSGWPQYV. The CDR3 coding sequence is TGTGCCAGCGGACAGAGCGGGTGGCCGCAGTACGTC.

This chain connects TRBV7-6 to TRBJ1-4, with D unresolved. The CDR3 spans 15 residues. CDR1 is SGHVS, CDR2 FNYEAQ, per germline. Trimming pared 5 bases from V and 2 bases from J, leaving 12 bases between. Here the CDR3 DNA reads TGTGCCAGCAGCCCAGTTTTAAATACTAATGAAAAACTGTTTTTT. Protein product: CASSPVLNTNEKLFF.

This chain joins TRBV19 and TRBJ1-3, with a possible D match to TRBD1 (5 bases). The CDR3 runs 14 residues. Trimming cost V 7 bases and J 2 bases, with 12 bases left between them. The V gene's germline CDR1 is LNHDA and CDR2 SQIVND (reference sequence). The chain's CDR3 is CASTATGTGNTIYF. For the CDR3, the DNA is TGTGCCAGTACCGCAACAGGAACTGGAAACACCATATATTTT.

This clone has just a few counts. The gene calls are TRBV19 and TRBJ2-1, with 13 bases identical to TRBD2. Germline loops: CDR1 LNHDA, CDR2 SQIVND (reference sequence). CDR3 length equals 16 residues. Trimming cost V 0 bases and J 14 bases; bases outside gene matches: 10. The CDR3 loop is CASSIDTLGTSGTKFF. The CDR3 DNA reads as TGTGCCAGTAGTATAGACACCCTGGGGACTAGCGGGACTAAGTTCTTC.

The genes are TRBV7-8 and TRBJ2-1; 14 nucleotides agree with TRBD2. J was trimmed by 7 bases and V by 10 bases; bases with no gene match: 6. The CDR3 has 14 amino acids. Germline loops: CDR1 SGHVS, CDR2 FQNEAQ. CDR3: CATGTSGSVNEQFF. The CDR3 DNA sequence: TGTGCCACCGGGACTAGCGGGAGTGTGAATGAGCAGTTCTTC.

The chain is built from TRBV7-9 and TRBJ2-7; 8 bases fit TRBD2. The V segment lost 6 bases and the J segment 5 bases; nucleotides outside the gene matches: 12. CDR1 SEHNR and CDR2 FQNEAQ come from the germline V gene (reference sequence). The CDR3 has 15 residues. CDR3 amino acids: CASSLSPGTSDEQYF. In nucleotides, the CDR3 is TGTGCCAGCAGTCTATCGCCCGGGACTAGTGACGAGCAGTACTTC.

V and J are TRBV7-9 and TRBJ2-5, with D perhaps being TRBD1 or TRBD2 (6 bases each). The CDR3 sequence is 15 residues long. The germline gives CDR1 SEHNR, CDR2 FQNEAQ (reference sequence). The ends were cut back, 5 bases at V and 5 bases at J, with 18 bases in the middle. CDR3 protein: CASSRPSLGGETQYF. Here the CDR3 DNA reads TGTGCCAGCAGCCGACCTAGCTTAGGGGGGGAGACCCAGTACTTC.

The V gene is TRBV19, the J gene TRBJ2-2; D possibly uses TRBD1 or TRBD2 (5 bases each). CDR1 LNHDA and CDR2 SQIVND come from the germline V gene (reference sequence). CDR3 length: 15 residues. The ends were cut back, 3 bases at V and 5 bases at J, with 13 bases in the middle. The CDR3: CASSIIVGRTGELFF. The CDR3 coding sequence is TGTGCCAGTAGTATTATAGTGGGACGGACCGGGGAGCTGTTTTTT.

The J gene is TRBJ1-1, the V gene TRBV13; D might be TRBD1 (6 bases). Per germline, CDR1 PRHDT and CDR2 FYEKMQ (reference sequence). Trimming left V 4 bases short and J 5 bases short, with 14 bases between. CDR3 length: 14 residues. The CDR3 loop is CASSSDSVSTEAFF. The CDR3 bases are TGTGCCAGCAGCTCGGACAGTGTGAGTACTGAAGCTTTCTTT.

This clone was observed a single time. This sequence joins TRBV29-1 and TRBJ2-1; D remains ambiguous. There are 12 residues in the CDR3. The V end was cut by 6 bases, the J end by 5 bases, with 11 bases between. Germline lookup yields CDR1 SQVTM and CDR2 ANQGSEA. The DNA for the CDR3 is TGCAGCGTGCTGGTCCCCCACAATGAGCAGTTCTTC. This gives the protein CSVLVPHNEQFF.

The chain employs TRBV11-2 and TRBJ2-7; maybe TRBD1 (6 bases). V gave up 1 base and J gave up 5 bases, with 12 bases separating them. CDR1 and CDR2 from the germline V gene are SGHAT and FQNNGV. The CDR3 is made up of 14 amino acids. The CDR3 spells CASSLAISGDEQYF. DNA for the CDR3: TGTGCCAGCAGCTTAGCTATCTCAGGGGACGAGCAGTACTTC.